The sample holds many counts of the clone carrying this T cell receptor (beta chain). Germline assignment: CDR1 SQVTM and CDR2 ANQGSEA. The V segment lost 6 bases and the J segment 3 bases; nucleotides outside the gene matches: 8. The CDR3 is 13 amino acids. In TCRdb, the 5' RACE reads were re-called with MiXCR into one record per CDR3 protein. Found here are around 46,000 distinct CDR3 sequences, about 6.8% of them singletons; the top ten hold approximately 16%. This specimen belongs to a study of T cells after yellow fever vaccination. Study as a whole: Some fractions had low cell numbers, and these were prepared with SMART-Seq v4 Ultra Low Input.

Study-level points and caveats: Clonotypes found in both CD4 and CD8 compartments made up a small share.

This chain uses TRBV29-1 with TRBJ2-7; 7 nucleotides agree with TRBD1. The receptor was isolated from a man aged 30 to 45 who received the YFV17D yellow fever vaccine. The sequenced sample was CD8+ T cells not binding an NS4B(214-222) dextramer, sorted from PBMCs, obtained 45 days after the yellow fever booster vaccination. Here the CDR3 DNA reads TGCAGCGTGAGGGGAACAGGGGACTACGAGCAGTACTTC. It encodes CSVRGTGDYEQYF.